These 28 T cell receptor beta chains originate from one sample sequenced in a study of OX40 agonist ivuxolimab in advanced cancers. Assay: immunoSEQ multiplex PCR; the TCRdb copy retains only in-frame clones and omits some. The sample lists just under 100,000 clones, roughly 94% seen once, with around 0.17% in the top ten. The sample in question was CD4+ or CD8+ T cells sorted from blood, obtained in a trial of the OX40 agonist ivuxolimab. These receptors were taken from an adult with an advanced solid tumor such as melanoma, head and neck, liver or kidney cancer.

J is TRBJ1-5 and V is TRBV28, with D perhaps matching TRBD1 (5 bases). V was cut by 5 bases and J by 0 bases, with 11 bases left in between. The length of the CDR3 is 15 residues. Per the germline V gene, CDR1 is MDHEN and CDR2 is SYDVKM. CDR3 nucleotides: TGTGCCAGCAGTCCCGGGACTGTTAGCAATCAGCCCCAGCATTTT. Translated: CASSPGTVSNQPQHF.

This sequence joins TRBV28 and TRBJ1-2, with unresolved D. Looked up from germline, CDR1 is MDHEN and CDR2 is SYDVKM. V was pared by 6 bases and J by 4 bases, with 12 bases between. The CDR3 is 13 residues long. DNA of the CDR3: TGTGCCAGCAGACTGGACGGCCCCTATGGCTACACCTTC. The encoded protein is CASRLDGPYGYTF.

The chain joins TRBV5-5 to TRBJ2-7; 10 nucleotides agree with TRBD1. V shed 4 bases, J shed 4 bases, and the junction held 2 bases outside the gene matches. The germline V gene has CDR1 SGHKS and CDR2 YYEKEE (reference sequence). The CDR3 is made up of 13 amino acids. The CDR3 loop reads CASSKDRGYEQYF. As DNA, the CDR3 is TGTGCCAGCAGCAAGGACAGGGGGTACGAGCAGTACTTC.

The chain's CDR3 is CASGPELKLFF. CDR3 DNA sequence: TGTGCCAGCGGACCGGAGTTGAAACTGTTTTTT. The chain has TRBV6-6 and TRBJ1-4; unclear D gene. This CDR3 has 11 amino acids. Trimming pared 8 bases from V and 11 bases from J, leaving 12 bases between. Germline V CDR1 and CDR2: MNHNY, SVGAGI (reference sequence).

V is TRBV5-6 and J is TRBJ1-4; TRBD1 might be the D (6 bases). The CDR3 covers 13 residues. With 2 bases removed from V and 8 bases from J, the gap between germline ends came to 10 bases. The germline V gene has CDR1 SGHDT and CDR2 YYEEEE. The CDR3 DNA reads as TGTGCCAGCAGCTTACAGGGTGGCGAAAAACTGTTTTTT. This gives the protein CASSLQGGEKLFF.

This CDR3 is CASSPAETQYF. DNA of the CDR3: TGTGCCAGCAGCCCAGCGGAGACCCAGTACTTC. The rearrangement joins TRBV7-2 to TRBJ2-5; the D is unclear. The CDR3 covers 11 residues. Germline V gives CDR1 SGHTA, CDR2 FQGNSA. V shed 5 bases and J shed 5 bases, with 6 bases lying between them.

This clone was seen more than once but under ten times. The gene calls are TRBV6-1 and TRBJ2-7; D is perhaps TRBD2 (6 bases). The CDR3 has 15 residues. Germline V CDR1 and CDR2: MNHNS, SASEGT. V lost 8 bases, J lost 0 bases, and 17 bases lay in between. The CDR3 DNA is TGTGCCAGCGGGGGGTGGCAGACTAGCTCCTACGAGCAGTACTTC. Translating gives CASGGWQTSSYEQYF.

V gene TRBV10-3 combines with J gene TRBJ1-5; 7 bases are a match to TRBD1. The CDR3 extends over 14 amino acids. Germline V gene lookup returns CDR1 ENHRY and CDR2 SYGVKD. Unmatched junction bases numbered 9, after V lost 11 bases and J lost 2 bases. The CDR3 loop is CASRQGLGNQPQHF. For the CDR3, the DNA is TGTGCCTCCAGACAGGGACTAGGCAATCAGCCCCAGCATTTT.

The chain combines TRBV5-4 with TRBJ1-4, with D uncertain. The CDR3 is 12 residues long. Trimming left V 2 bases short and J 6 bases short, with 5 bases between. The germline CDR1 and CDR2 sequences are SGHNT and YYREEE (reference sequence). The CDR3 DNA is TGTGCCAGCAGCTTAACCCATGAAAAACTGTTTTTT. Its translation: CASSLTHEKLFF.

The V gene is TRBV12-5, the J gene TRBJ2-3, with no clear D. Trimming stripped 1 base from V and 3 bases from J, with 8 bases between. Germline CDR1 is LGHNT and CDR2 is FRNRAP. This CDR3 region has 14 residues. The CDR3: CASGLGARTDTQYF. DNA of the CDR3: TGTGCTAGTGGTTTGGGGGCGCGGACAGATACGCAGTATTTT.

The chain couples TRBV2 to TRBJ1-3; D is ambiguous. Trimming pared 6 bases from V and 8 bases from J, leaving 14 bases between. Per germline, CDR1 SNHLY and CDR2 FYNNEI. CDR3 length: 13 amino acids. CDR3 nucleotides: TGTGCCAGCAGCGTCGGGAGCTCAGACACCATATATTTT. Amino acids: CASSVGSSDTIYF.

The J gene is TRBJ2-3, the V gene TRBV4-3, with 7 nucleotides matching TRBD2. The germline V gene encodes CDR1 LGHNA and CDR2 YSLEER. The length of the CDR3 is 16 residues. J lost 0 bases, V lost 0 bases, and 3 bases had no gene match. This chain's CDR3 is CASSQELARSTDTQYF. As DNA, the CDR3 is TGCGCCAGCAGCCAAGAACTAGCGCGAAGCACAGATACGCAGTATTTT.

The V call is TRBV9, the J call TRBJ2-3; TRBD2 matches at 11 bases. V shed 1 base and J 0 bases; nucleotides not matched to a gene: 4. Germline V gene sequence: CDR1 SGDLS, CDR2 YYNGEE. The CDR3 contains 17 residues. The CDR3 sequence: CASSVLGLAVSTDTQYF. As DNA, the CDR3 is TGTGCCAGCAGCGTATTGGGACTAGCGGTTAGCACAGATACGCAGTATTTT.

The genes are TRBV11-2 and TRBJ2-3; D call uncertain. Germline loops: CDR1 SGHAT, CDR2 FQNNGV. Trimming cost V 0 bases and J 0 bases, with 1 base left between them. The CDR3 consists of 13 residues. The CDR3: CASSLESTDTQYF. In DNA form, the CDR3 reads TGTGCCAGCAGCTTAGAGAGCACAGATACGCAGTATTTT.

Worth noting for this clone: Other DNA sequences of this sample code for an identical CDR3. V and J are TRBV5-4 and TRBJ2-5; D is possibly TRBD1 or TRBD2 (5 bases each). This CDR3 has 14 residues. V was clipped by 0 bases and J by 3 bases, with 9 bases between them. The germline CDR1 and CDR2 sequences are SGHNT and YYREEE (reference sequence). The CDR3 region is CASSLARGEETQYF. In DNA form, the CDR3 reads TGTGCCAGCAGCTTGGCCAGAGGGGAAGAGACCCAGTACTTC. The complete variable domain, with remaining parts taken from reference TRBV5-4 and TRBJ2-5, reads ETGVTQSPTHLIKTRGQQVTLRCSSQSGHNTVSWYQQALGQGPQFIFQYYREEENGRGNFPPRFSGLQFPNYSSELNVNALELDDSALYLCASSLARGEETQYFGPGTRLLVL.

CDR3 residues: CASSLGLADSYNEQFF. The CDR3 region has the DNA TGTGCCAGCAGCCTTGGACTAGCGGACTCCTACAATGAGCAGTTCTTC. The J gene is TRBJ2-1, the V gene TRBV7-9, with 10 nucleotides matching TRBD2. Looked up from germline, CDR1 is SEHNR and CDR2 is FQNEAQ (reference sequence). The CDR3 is 16 amino acids. V was pared by 5 bases and J by 0 bases, with 4 bases of the junction left unmatched.

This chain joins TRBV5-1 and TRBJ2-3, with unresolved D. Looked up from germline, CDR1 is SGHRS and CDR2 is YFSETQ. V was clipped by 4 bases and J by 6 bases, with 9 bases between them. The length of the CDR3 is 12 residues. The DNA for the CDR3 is TGCGCCAGCAGCCTGATGTCGGATACGCAGTATTTT. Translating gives CASSLMSDTQYF.

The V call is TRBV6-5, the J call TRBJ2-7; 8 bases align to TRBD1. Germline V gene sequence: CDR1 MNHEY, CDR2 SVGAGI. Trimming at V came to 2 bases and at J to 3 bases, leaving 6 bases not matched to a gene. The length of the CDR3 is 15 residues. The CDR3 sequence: CASSYPGTGRYEQYF. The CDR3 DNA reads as TGTGCCAGCAGTTACCCCGGGACAGGACGCTACGAGCAGTACTTC.

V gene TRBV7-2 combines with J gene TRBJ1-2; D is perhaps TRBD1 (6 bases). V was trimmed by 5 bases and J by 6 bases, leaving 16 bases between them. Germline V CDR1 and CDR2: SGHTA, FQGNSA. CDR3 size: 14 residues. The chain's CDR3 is CASSTRTAPNGYTF. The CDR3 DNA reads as TGTGCCAGCAGCACAAGGACAGCTCCCAATGGCTACACCTTC.

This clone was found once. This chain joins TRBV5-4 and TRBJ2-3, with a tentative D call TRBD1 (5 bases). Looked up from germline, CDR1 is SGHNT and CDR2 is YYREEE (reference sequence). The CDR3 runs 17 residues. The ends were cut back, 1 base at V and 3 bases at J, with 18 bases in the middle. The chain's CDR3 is CASSLLGQAKGTDTQYF. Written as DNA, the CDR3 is TGTGCCAGCAGCTTGTTGGGTCAGGCCAAGGGGACAGATACGCAGTATTTT.

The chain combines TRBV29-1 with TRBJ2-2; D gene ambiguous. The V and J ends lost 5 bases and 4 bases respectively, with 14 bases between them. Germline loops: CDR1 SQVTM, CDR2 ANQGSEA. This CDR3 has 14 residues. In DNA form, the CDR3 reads TGCAGCGTTTCCTCCCACGATCTCACCGGGGAGCTGTTTTTT. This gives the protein CSVSSHDLTGELFF.

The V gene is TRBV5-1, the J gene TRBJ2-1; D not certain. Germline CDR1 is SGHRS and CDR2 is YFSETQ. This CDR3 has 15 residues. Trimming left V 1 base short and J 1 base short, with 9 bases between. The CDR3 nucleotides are TGCGCCAGCAGCTTGATACCGGAATCCTACAATGAGCAGTTCTTC. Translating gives CASSLIPESYNEQFF. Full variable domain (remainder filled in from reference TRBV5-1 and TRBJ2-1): KAGVTQTPRYLIKTRGQQVTLSCSPISGHRSVSWYQQTPGQGLQFLFEYFSETQRNKGNFPGRFSGRQFSNSRSEMNVSTLELGDSALYLCASSLIPESYNEQFFGPGTRLTVL.

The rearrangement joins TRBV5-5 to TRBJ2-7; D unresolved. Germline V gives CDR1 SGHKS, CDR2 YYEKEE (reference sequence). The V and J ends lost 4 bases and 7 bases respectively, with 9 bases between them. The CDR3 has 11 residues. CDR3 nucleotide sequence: TGTGCCAGCAGCCGCCTGGGGGAGCAGTACTTC. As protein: CASSRLGEQYF. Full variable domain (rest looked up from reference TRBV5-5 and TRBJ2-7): DAGVTQSPTHLIKTRGQQVTLRCSPISGHKSVSWYQQVLGQGPQFIFQYYEKEERGRGNFPDRFSARQFPNYSSELNVNALLLGDSALYLCASSRLGEQYFGPGTRLTVT.

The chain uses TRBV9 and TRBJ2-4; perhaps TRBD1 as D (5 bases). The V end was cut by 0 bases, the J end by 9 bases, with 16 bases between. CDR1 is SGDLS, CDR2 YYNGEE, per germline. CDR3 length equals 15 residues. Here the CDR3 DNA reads TGTGCCAGCAGCGTAGGGATGGTAGGGGTTGGCATTCAGTACTTC. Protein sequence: CASSVGMVGVGIQYF. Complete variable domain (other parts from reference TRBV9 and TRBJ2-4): DSGVTQTPKHLITATGQRVTLRCSPRSGDLSVYWYQQSLDQGLQFLIQYYNGEERAKGNILERFSAQQFPDLHSELNLSSLELGDSALYFCASSVGMVGVGIQYFGAGTRLSVL.

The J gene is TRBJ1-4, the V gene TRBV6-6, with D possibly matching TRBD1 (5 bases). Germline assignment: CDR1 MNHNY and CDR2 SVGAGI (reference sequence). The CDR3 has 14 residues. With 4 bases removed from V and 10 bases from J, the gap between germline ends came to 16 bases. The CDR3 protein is CASSFGVRGGKLFF. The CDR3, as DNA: TGTGCCAGCAGTTTCGGGGTAAGGGGAGGAAAACTGTTTTTT.

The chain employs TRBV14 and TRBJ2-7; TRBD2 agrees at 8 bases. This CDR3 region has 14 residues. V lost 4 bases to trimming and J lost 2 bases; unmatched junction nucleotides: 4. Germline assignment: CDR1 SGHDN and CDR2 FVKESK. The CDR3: CASSPQRGPYEQYF. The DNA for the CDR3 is TGTGCCAGCAGCCCCCAGCGGGGGCCCTACGAGCAGTACTTC. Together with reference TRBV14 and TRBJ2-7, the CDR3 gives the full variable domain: EAGVTQFPSHSVIEKGQTVTLRCDPISGHDNLYWYRRVMGKEIKFLLHFVKESKQDESGMPNNRFLAERTGGTYSTLKVQPAELEDSGVYFCASSPQRGPYEQYFGPGTRLTVT.

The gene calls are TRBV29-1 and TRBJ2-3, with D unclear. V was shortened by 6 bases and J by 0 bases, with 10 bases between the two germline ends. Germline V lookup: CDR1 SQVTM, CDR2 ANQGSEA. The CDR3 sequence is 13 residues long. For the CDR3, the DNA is TGCAGCGTCGCCCCAGCTAGCACAGATACGCAGTATTTT. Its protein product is CSVAPASTDTQYF.

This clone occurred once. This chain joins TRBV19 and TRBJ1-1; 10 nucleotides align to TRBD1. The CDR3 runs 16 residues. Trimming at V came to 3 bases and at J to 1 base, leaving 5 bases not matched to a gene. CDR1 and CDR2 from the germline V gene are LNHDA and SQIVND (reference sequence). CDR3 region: CASSIYRTGGNTEAFF. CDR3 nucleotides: TGTGCCAGTAGTATTTACCGGACAGGGGGGAACACTGAAGCTTTCTTT.